A selection of T cell receptor beta chains follows, all from one sample in a study of T cell responses to AZD1222 COVID-19 vaccine. The data were produced by immunoSEQ multiplex PCR, yet TCRdb's version contains in-frame clones alone and is incomplete. The top ten clones hold about 4.1% of a sample with about 140,000 clones, 80% to 95% of them seen once. The sample consisted of peripheral blood, taken 28 days after the second AZD1222 dose. The receptors stem from an adult who received the AZD1222 COVID-19 vaccine. The CDR3 runs from the conserved cysteine through the conserved F or W. A D gene is named only where the DNA matches it firmly. Some rows have no size entry. The others give once, few or many, or a class for an expanded clone.

>-|-|TRBV19|TRBJ1-2|16
TGTGCCAGTAGAATCGCCCACGGGGACCCCAGCTATGGCTACACCTTC
CASRIAHGDPSYGYTF
>-|-|TRBV4-1|TRBJ2-1|14
TGCGCCAGCAGCCAAGGCCCTGGGATAAATGAGCAGTTCTTC
CASSQGPGINEQFF
>-|-|TRBV18|TRBJ1-3|13
TGTGCCAGCTCACCCGGATCTGGAAACACCATATATTTT
CASSPGSGNTIYF
>-|-|TRBV21-1|TRBJ2-5|14
TGTGCCAGCACCATAAAGAGTACAGTAGAGACCCAGTACTTC
CASTIKSTVETQYF
>-|-|TRBV19|TRBJ1-6|13
TGTGCCAGTAGTGTCGGAGTGACATCACCCCTCCACTTT
CASSVGVTSPLHF
>TRBD2|-|TRBV28|TRBJ2-2|16
TGTGCCAGCAGAGGCGGGGGAGGGCCGAACACCGGGGAGCTGTTTTTT
CASRGGGGPNTGELFF
>-|-|TRBV20-1|TRBJ1-1|15
TGCAGTGCTAGTAAGCGGGGTGGGTTGAACACTGAAGCTTTCTTT
CSASKRGGLNTEAFF
>-|once|TRBV19|TRBJ1-2|16
TGTGCCAGTAGTATTGAAACCCAAACAGGACCCCATGGCTACACCTTC
CASSIETQTGPHGYTF
>-|-|TRBV5-6|TRBJ1-3|14
TGTGCCAGCAGCGACAGTGTCTCTGGAAACACCATATATTTT
CASSDSVSGNTIYF
>-|-|TRBV28|TRBJ1-2|15
TGTGCCAGCAGTAAACCGGCCTCGCGGGGCTATGGCTACACCTTC
CASSKPASRGYGYTF
>-|-|TRBV6-5|TRBJ1-1|16
TGTGCCAGCAGTTACTCGTCAGGGGCGGGGGTCACTGAAGCTTTCTTT
CASSYSSGAGVTEAFF
>-|-|TRBV28|TRBJ1-3|15
TGTGCCAGCAGTAGCAACCGGCTCTCTGGAAACACCATATATTTT
CASSSNRLSGNTIYF
>TRBD2|-|TRBV5-5|TRBJ2-1|17
TGTGCCAGCAGCTTGGCCGGTTTAGCGGGAGGGACCGATGAGCAGTTCTTC
CASSLAGLAGGTDEQFF
>TRBD1|-|TRBV7-9|TRBJ1-1|16
TGTGCCAGCAGCTTAAGGGGACAGGGGTCGAGTACTGAAGCTTTCTTT
CASSLRGQGSSTEAFF
>-|-|TRBV4-2|TRBJ2-5|10
TGTGCCAGAACCTCAAAGACCCAGTACTTC
CARTSKTQYF
>TRBD2|-|TRBV19|TRBJ2-3|18
TGTGCCAGTAGTATAGGAGGGCGATGGCTAGCGGGGACAGATACGCAGTATTTT
CASSIGGRWLAGTDTQYF
>-|once|TRBV13|TRBJ1-1|15
TGTGCCAGCAGCTCACTCGCGGCAGGGAACACTGAAGCTTTCTTT
CASSSLAAGNTEAFF
>-|-|TRBV18|TRBJ2-7|14
TGTGCCAGCTTTGAACAGGCGGGGAACTACGAGCAGTACTTC
CASFEQAGNYEQYF
>-|-|TRBV6-4|TRBJ1-2|16
TGTGCCAGCATCGGGCGCGACAGAAACCCGCGAATAGGCTACACCTTC
CASIGRDRNPRIGYTF
>TRBD1|few|TRBV5-1|TRBJ1-1|14
TGCGCCAGCAGCTTTCTTCAGGGGGCAACTGAAGCTTTCTTT
CASSFLQGATEAFF
>TRBD1|-|TRBV3-1/TRBV3-2|TRBJ1-2|14
TGTGCCAGCAGCCCCGGGACAGGGAACTATGGCTACACCTTC
CASSPGTGNYGYTF
>-|-|TRBV29-1|TRBJ1-1|12
TGCAGCGTTGCCCCAATGAACACTGAAGCTTTCTTT
CSVAPMNTEAFF
>TRBD1|-|TRBV20-1|TRBJ1-2|15
TGCAGTGCTCGTGCTGCCGGGACAGGGGTTCGTGGCTACACCTTC
CSARAAGTGVRGYTF
>-|-|TRBV5-1|TRBJ1-5|16
TGCGCCAGCAGCCAGGACCCCGGAGGATCGAATCAGCCCCAGCATTTT
CASSQDPGGSNQPQHF
>-|-|TRBV6-2/TRBV6-3|TRBJ2-3|12
TGTGCCAGCACTTACCGGGCAGGAACGCAGTATTTT
CASTYRAGTQYF
>-|-|TRBV7-8|TRBJ2-4|16
TGTGCCAGCAGCCCAGACAGGCTTCTAGCCAAAAACATTCAGTACTTC
CASSPDRLLAKNIQYF
>TRBD1|-|TRBV3-1/TRBV3-2|TRBJ1-3|15
TGTGCCAGCAGCCTAGGGGGCTACTCTGGAAACACCATATATTTT
CASSLGGYSGNTIYF
>-|once|TRBV6-2/TRBV6-3|TRBJ2-7|13
TGTGCCAGCAGCCGCGCCGTAGCCTACGAGCAGTACTTC
CASSRAVAYEQYF
>-|-|TRBV27|TRBJ2-5|17
TGTGCCAGCAGCCGAACCCCTCTAGAGCTCCCAAGAGGGACCCAGTACTTC
CASSRTPLELPRGTQYF
>-|-|TRBV7-2|TRBJ1-1|16
TGTGCCAGCAGCTTATGGATCGGGAAGGGAAACACTGAAGCTTTCTTT
CASSLWIGKGNTEAFF
>TRBD1|few|TRBV7-2|TRBJ2-7|15
TGTGCCAGCAGCCCCCGACAGGGGGTAGCCTACGAGCAGTACTTC
CASSPRQGVAYEQYF
>TRBD1|-|TRBV7-3|TRBJ2-5|15
TGTGCCAGCAGCACACACGGGACAGTAGGAGAGACCCAGTACTTC
CASSTHGTVGETQYF
>-|-|TRBV15|TRBJ1-1|16
TGTGCCACCAGCAGAGGAGGGGTATACGGGAACACTGAAGCTTTCTTT
CATSRGGVYGNTEAFF
>TRBD1|-|TRBV7-9|TRBJ2-6|18
TGTGCCAGCGTAGGGTTGACAGGGGGCTTACCTGGGGCCAACGTCCTGACTTTC
CASVGLTGGLPGANVLTF
>-|-|TRBV9|TRBJ1-1|15
TGTGCCAGCAGCCCCCGTGGCGCGGCCGACACTGAAGCTTTCTTT
CASSPRGAADTEAFF
>TRBD1|-|TRBV3-1/TRBV3-2|TRBJ2-5|16
TGTGCCAGCAGCCAAGATGAGGCAGGGGGCAGAGAGACCCAGTACTTC
CASSQDEAGGRETQYF
>-|-|TRBV4-3|TRBJ1-2|15
TGCGCCAGCAGCCAAGTAAGGACAAGTCACTATGGCTACACCTTC
CASSQVRTSHYGYTF
>-|-|TRBV29-1|TRBJ2-1|12
TGCAGCGTTGAGGAGACCGGCAATGAGCAGTTCTTC
CSVEETGNEQFF
>TRBD1|-|TRBV6-2/TRBV6-3|TRBJ1-2|15
TGTGCCAGCAGTGCTCTAGACAGGGTGGCGGCTGGCTACACCTTC
CASSALDRVAAGYTF
>TRBD2|-|TRBV5-4|TRBJ2-2|15
TGTGCCAGCAGCCGTGGGCGGGGGGGCACCGGGGAGCTGTTTTTT
CASSRGRGGTGELFF
>-|-|TRBV9|TRBJ2-3|16
TGTGCCAGCAGCCTAGCCGGGACTGCGGGACCGGGGACGCAGTATTTT
CASSLAGTAGPGTQYF
>-|-|TRBV5-1|TRBJ1-1|13
TGCGCCAGCAGCCCCTGGGCAGGTACTGAAGCTTTCTTT
CASSPWAGTEAFF
>-|-|TRBV9|TRBJ1-2|14
TGTGCCAGCAGCCGGGATCATTCCGATCGAGGCTACACCTTC
CASSRDHSDRGYTF
>-|-|TRBV29-1|TRBJ1-1|12
TGCAGCGTTGAGGGGGGGGCGACTGAAGCTTTCTTT
CSVEGGATEAFF
>-|-|TRBV11-2|TRBJ2-1|15
TGTGCCAGCAGCTGGAGTCGCGGATACTACAATGAGCAGTTCTTC
CASSWSRGYYNEQFF
>-|-|TRBV6-6|TRBJ2-3|17
TGTGCCAGCAGTCAGCCCCCGGGACCCAGGATCACAGATACGCAGTATTTT
CASSQPPGPRITDTQYF
>-|-|TRBV4-2|TRBJ1-4|15
TGTGCCAGCAGCCGGTCGACGGATACTAATGAAAAACTGTTTTTT
CASSRSTDTNEKLFF
>-|-|TRBV18|TRBJ1-6|13
TGTGCCAGCTCACCGGGCCGGGGGGAAACCCTCCACTTT
CASSPGRGETLHF
>-|-|TRBV7-9|TRBJ1-2|14
TGTGCCAGCAGCTTGGCCAGGCGGGTGGATGGCTACACCTTC
CASSLARRVDGYTF
>-|once|TRBV4-2|TRBJ1-1|15
TGTGCCAGCAGCCGGAAGAACGCCGGGGGGACTGAAGCTTTCTTT
CASSRKNAGGTEAFF
>-|once|TRBV7-2|TRBJ1-2|13
TGTGCCAGCAGCTTAGGAGGGGGCTATGGCTACACCTTC
CASSLGGGYGYTF
>-|once|TRBV7-9|TRBJ1-4|14
TGTGCCAGCAGCTTCCCCGGGGGGAATGAAAAACTGTTTTTT
CASSFPGGNEKLFF
>-|few|TRBV2|TRBJ1-6|12
TGTGCCAGCAGCCCCCCGGGGTCACCCCTCCACTTT
CASSPPGSPLHF
>-|-|TRBV2|TRBJ1-6|13
TGTGCCAGCAGTGTGGCAGAGAGAGCACCCCTCCACTTT
CASSVAERAPLHF
>TRBD2|-|TRBV4-2|TRBJ2-1|16
TGTGCCAGCAGCCAAGAGGGACTAGCGGGGGGGAATGAGCAGTTCTTC
CASSQEGLAGGNEQFF
>-|-|TRBV19|TRBJ2-1|15
TGTGCCAGTAGTCGCCATACCACACTTTACAATGAGCAGTTCTTC
CASSRHTTLYNEQFF
>-|few|TRBV7-9|TRBJ2-2|14
TGTGCCAGCAGCTTAGCAGGGGACACCGGGGAGCTGTTTTTT
CASSLAGDTGELFF